This T cell receptor (beta chain) originates from a study of blood T cells in healthy people across ages. Points from the study as a whole: Age advanced and TCR beta diversity per million T cells fell, roughly linearly.

The use of a sample-barcoded 5' primer and a J-beta primer mix characterized a second PCR of about 7 to 12 cycles. One entry per CDR3 protein, called by TCRdb with MiXCR from the 5' RACE reads. The sample consists of approximately 670,000 distinct CDR3 sequences, less than 45% of them appearing once. This clonotype turned up a few times. Antigen: not known. The CDR3 length is 13 residues. Germline CDR1 SQVTM, CDR2 ANQGSEA. With V trimmed by 2 bases and J by 3 bases, 1 base remained unmatched. Each of the donors had around 10 milliliters of peripheral blood drawn into EDTA-treated Vacutainer tubes. Isolation per sample recovered at least 7 million PBMCs.

The genes are TRBV29-1 and TRBJ1-2, with 9 bases matching TRBD1. This TCR was recovered from a man older than 75 in good health. Sequencing was done on a sample of blood. In DNA, the CDR3 is TGCAGCGTTGAACGGACAGGGGACTATGGCTACACCTTC. Protein product: CSVERTGDYGYTF.